The text below deals with one TCR beta chain. Its antigen is undetermined. Only in-frame clones appear in the TCRdb table, and some are missing; sequencing was by immunoSEQ multiplex PCR. Of tens of thousands of clones in the sample, less than 90% were seen once. This entry belongs to a study of identifying expanded T cells in peripheral blood. Study results and limitations: Technical replicates showed around 1.2 changed clones; two weeks around 15; four weeks 19. Approximately two-week clone count variance significantly increased as total template count grew.

No infections or other immune events were documented during collection. This sequence was found in a person between 18 and 75 years old in good health. The sample comprised blood.

CDR3 loop: CASSQDSLAVEQFF. CDR3 DNA sequence: TGCGCCAGCAGCCAAGATTCACTAGCGGTAGAGCAGTTCTTC. This chain connects TRBV4-3 to TRBJ2-1, with 8 bases aligning to TRBD2. The germline CDR1 and CDR2 sequences are LGHNA and YSLEER. V was clipped by 0 bases and J by 10 bases; unmatched bases: 5. The CDR3 has 14 residues.